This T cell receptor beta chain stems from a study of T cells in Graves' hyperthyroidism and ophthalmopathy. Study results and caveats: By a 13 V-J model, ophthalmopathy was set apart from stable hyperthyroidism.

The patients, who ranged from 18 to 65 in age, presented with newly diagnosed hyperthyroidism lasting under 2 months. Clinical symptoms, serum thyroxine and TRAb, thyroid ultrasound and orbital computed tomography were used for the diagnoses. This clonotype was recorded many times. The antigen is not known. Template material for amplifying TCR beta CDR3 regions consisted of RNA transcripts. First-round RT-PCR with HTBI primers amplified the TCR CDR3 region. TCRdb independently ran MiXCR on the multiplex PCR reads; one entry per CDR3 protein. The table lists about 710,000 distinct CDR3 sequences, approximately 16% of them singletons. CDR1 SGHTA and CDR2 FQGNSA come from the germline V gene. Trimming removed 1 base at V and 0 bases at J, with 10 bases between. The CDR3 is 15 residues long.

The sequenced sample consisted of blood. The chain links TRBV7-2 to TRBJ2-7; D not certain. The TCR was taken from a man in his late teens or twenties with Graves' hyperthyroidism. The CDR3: CASSLGYSVSYEQYF. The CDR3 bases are TGTGCCAGCAGCTTAGGCTACAGTGTCTCCTACGAGCAGTACTTC.